The 11 T cell receptor beta chains below were found in one sample sequenced in a study of shared clonotypes between healthy human individuals. The method was immunoSEQ multiplex PCR; TCRdb's version includes in-frame clones alone and lacks a portion of them. The table records approximately 1,500,000 clones, about 98% of them present only once. Input material: naive CD4+ T cells sorted from blood. Documented subset: CD45RA+ positively selected. These receptors came from a man aged 25 to 45 in good health.

The chain has TRBV29-1 and TRBJ2-7; 7 bases line up with TRBD1. The ends lost 5 bases at V and 8 bases at J; junction bases unmatched: 15. There are 14 residues in the CDR3. Looked up from germline, CDR1 is SQVTM and CDR2 is ANQGSEA. The chain's CDR3 is CSVRGQYPPTQQYF. Written as DNA, the CDR3 is TGCAGCGTTAGGGGACAGTACCCGCCTACGCAGCAGTACTTC.

The chain has TRBV7-9 and TRBJ2-6, with D maybe TRBD2 (5 bases). Germline assignment: CDR1 SEHNR and CDR2 FQNEAQ (reference sequence). The CDR3 contains 17 residues. V was trimmed by 8 bases and J by 1 base, leaving 18 bases between them. The CDR3 reads CASQLDGERSGANVLTF. In nucleotides, the CDR3 is TGTGCCAGCCAACTCGACGGGGAGAGGTCTGGGGCCAACGTCCTGACTTTC. Together with reference TRBV7-9 and TRBJ2-6, the CDR3 gives the full variable domain: DTGVSQNPRHKITKRGQNVTFRCDPISEHNRLYWYRQTLGQGPEFLTYFQNEAQLEKSRLLSDRFSAERPKGSFSTLEIQRTEQGDSAMYLCASQLDGERSGANVLTFGAGSRLTVL.

The CDR3 region is CASSLSNRQTEAFF. The CDR3 DNA is TGTGCCAGCAGTTTATCAAATAGACAAACTGAAGCTTTCTTT. The rearrangement uses TRBV28 and TRBJ1-1, with D hard to call. Germline V CDR1 and CDR2: MDHEN, SYDVKM. V gave up 1 base and J gave up 5 bases, with 11 bases separating them. The CDR3 spans 14 residues.

The chain recombines TRBV5-1 with TRBJ1-1; maybe TRBD1 (5 bases). Trimming pared 4 bases from V and 4 bases from J, leaving 20 bases between. The CDR3 has 16 amino acids. Germline CDR1 SGHRS, CDR2 YFSETQ. This CDR3 is CASSPGPLGEGTEAFF. In DNA form, the CDR3 reads TGCGCCAGCAGCCCTGGGCCTTTAGGGGAGGGCACTGAAGCTTTCTTT.

Here the CDR3 DNA reads TGTGCCAGCAGTTACGGCCGGCTAGCATCGTCCTACGAGCAGTACTTC. This gives the protein CASSYGRLASSYEQYF. V usage is TRBV6-7 and J usage is TRBJ2-7; possibly TRBD2 for D (5 bases). TRBV6-7 is sorted into the ORF group, with uncertain function. Trimming cost V 2 bases and J 1 base, with 15 bases left between them. The CDR3 consists of 16 residues.

The V gene is TRBV7-8, the J gene TRBJ2-5; the match to TRBD2 covers 9 bases. The CDR3 loop spans 15 amino acids. J was trimmed by 2 bases and V by 3 bases; bases with no gene match: 4. The V gene's germline CDR1 is SGHVS and CDR2 FQNEAQ. This CDR3 is CASSFPAGGQETQYF. CDR3 coding DNA: TGTGCCAGCAGCTTCCCAGCGGGAGGACAAGAGACCCAGTACTTC.

The chain recombines TRBV7-8 with TRBJ2-7; D is unresolved. The V gene's germline CDR1 is SGHVS and CDR2 FQNEAQ. With 1 base removed from V and 6 bases from J, the gap between germline ends came to 16 bases. The CDR3 spans 15 residues. CDR3 residues: CASSLDWQVGFEQYF. In DNA, the CDR3 is TGTGCCAGCAGCTTAGACTGGCAGGTCGGCTTCGAGCAGTACTTC.

The genes are TRBV2 and TRBJ2-7; TRBD2 agrees at 7 bases. Germline CDR1 SNHLY, CDR2 FYNNEI. There are 14 residues in the CDR3. Losses at the gene ends were 1 base for V and 6 bases for J; bases not matched to a gene: 6. CDR3: CASSEVAGVLEQYF. CDR3 in DNA: TGTGCCAGCAGTGAAGTGGCGGGAGTGCTCGAGCAGTACTTC.

The DNA for the CDR3 is TGTGCCAGCAGTAGCGGGCAAAAGGTGTACAATGAGCAGTTCTTC. Translated, it gives CASSSGQKVYNEQFF. The chain uses TRBV6-6 and TRBJ2-1, with TRBD2 as a possible D gene (6 bases). The CDR3 spans 15 residues. Trimming shortened V by 5 bases and J by 4 bases, and 15 bases separated the two germline ends. Per germline, CDR1 MNHNY and CDR2 SVGAGI (reference sequence).

This rearrangement joins TRBV6-5 to TRBJ2-7, with D perhaps TRBD1 (6 bases). Per the germline V gene, CDR1 is MNHEY and CDR2 is SVGAGI. The CDR3 is made up of 16 amino acids. Trimming cost V 4 bases and J 3 bases, with 19 bases left between them. The CDR3 reads CASSLPPTYRDYEQYF. CDR3 DNA sequence: TGTGCCAGCAGTTTACCCCCTACCTACAGGGACTACGAGCAGTACTTC.

V is TRBV29-1 and J is TRBJ2-5, with 13 bases matching TRBD2. Germline V gene lookup returns CDR1 SQVTM and CDR2 ANQGSEA. The CDR3 runs 15 residues. V was clipped by 4 bases and J by 5 bases; unmatched bases: 7. The DNA of the CDR3 is TGCAGCGTTGTTCGGACTAGCGGGAGTCGGGAGACCCAGTACTTC. Protein: CSVVRTSGSRETQYF.